Listed below are T cell receptor beta chains from one sample, sequenced in a study of blood T cells in healthy people across ages. TCRdb itself ran the 5' RACE reads through MiXCR, one entry per CDR3 protein. This sample has roughly 800,000 distinct CDR3 sequences, with 35% to 40% found just once. Source material: blood. The receptors originated from a man aged 18 to 29 in good health. The CDR3 runs from the conserved cysteine through the conserved F or W. The D gene is left open where the match is weak. Clone size is stated in some rows and not others, as once, few, many or a class when expanded.

clone_size cdr3_length j_call v_call d_call cdr3_nt cdr3_aa
- 15 TRBJ2-7 TRBV7-9 TRBD2 TGTGCCAGCAGCTTCTCTAGCGGGGTTTGGATCGAGCAGTACTTC CASSFSSGVWIEQYF
many 15 TRBJ2-3 TRBV20-1 - TGCAGTGCTACTTCGGAGGGGGGGGGCCCGGATACGCAGTATTTT CSATSEGGGPDTQYF
- 18 TRBJ1-4 TRBV15 TRBD1 TGTGCCACCAGCAGAGGGACAGGGGGCGGTCGCAGTAATGAAAAACTGTTTTTT CATSRGTGGGRSNEKLFF
- 16 TRBJ2-5 TRBV4-2 TRBD2 TGTGCCAGCAGCCAAGTCCGAGTAGCGGGAGGCGAGACCCAGTACTTC CASSQVRVAGGETQYF
few 15 TRBJ1-1 TRBV7-2 TRBD1 TGTGCCAGCAGCCAAGACAGGGGGCGGACGTCTGAAGCTTTCTTT CASSQDRGRTSEAFF
- 16 TRBJ1-4 TRBV12-3/TRBV12-4 - TGTGCCAGCAGTTCCCGGGAGCATGGAACTAATGAAAAACTGTTTTTT CASSSREHGTNEKLFF
- 14 TRBJ1-4 TRBV20-1 - TGCAGCGTCCCCACGGGGCCTATAAATGAAAAACTGTTTTTT CSVPTGPINEKLFF
- 12 TRBJ2-1 TRBV7-8 - TGTGCCAGCAGCTTAGCCACCGGGGCCCAGTTCTTC CASSLATGAQFF
- 13 TRBJ1-1 TRBV12-3/TRBV12-4 - TGTGCCAGCAGTTTAAAGGAGAACACTGAAGCTTTCTTT CASSLKENTEAFF
- 15 TRBJ2-1 TRBV20-1 - TGCAGTGCTAGAGATAGTCGGGACGCCGACAATGAGCAGTTCTTC CSARDSRDADNEQFF
many 14 TRBJ2-1 TRBV20-1 - TGCAGTGCTAGAGATCTACAGGCTTACAATGAGCAGTTCTTC CSARDLQAYNEQFF
- 13 TRBJ2-3 TRBV20-1 TRBD2 TGCAGTGCGCCGGGGGGGGTTACAGATACGCAGTATTTT CSAPGGVTDTQYF
- 14 TRBJ1-2 TRBV6-2/TRBV6-3 - TGTGCCAGCAGCCCCCCGGGGCATAACTATGGCTACACCTTC CASSPPGHNYGYTF
- 14 TRBJ2-5 TRBV6-1 - TGTGCCAGCAGCCGGTCAGGGGATCAAGAGACCCAGTACTTC CASSRSGDQETQYF
- 15 TRBJ1-4 TRBV6-6 - TGTGCCAGCAGTTCACACCTAGATCCGGATGAAAAACTGTTTTTT CASSSHLDPDEKLFF
many 16 TRBJ2-3 TRBV6-5 TRBD1 TGTGCCAGCAGTTACTCAAGGACAGGGAACACAGATACGCAGTATTTT CASSYSRTGNTDTQYF
- 13 TRBJ1-2 TRBV3-1 - TGTGCCAGCAGCCAAAGTAGGGCCGATGGCTACACCTTC CASSQSRADGYTF
- 13 TRBJ2-2 TRBV12-3/TRBV12-4 - TGTGCCAGCAGTCCCGGGCCCACCAGGGAGCTGTTTTTT CASSPGPTRELFF
- 15 TRBJ1-5 TRBV6-5 TRBD1 TGTGCCAGCAGTTCCGGGACAGTAGGCAATCAGCCCCAGCATTTT CASSSGTVGNQPQHF
- 15 TRBJ2-7 TRBV27 TRBD2 TGTGCCAGCAGCTCCCCTAGCGGGGGGCTAGGTGAGCAGTACTTC CASSSPSGGLGEQYF
- 14 TRBJ1-4 TRBV28 - TGTGCCAGCAGTGTAGGGGAAACGAATGAAAAACTGTTTTTT CASSVGETNEKLFF
- 18 TRBJ2-2 TRBV12-3/TRBV12-4 TRBD1 TGTGCCAGCAGTTTAGTCGTCGGACAGGGGGCGAACACCGGGAAGCTGTTTTTT CASSLVVGQGANTGKLFF
- 13 TRBJ1-1 TRBV6-2/TRBV6-3 - TGTGCCAGCAAAGACACCATGAACACTGAAGCTTTCTTT CASKDTMNTEAFF
once 15 TRBJ2-3 TRBV18 - TGTGCCAGCTCACCCGCAGGGGATGGCACAGATACGCAGTATTTT CASSPAGDGTDTQYF
- 15 TRBJ2-4 TRBV27 - TGTGCCAGCAGTCCTCGCGGGCTAGCCAAAAGCATTCAGTACTTC CASSPRGLAKSIQYF
- 16 TRBJ2-3 TRBV3-1 TRBD2 TGTGCCAGCAGCCAAGATCCCAGCGGGGGGGCGGATACGCAGTATTTT CASSQDPSGGADTQYF
- 13 TRBJ1-1 TRBV20-1 - TGCACTGCTAGTGGGGGAAAGGGAACTGAAGCTTTCTTT CTASGGKGTEAFF
few 13 TRBJ2-5 TRBV20-1 - TGCAGCAGGCGGGGCGTCGGTGGAGAGACCCAGTACTTC CSRRGVGGETQYF
- 18 TRBJ2-7 TRBV11-3 TRBD1 TGTGCCAGCCTCTATGGACAGGGTTTAGAGCCAGACACCCACGAGCAGTACTTC CASLYGQGLEPDTHEQYF
- 17 TRBJ2-1 TRBV7-2 - TGTGCCAGCAGCTTCAGGGATGAGACTAGTAGCCGAGAGACCCAGTTCTTC CASSFRDETSSRETQFF
- 13 TRBJ2-1 TRBV10-3 TRBD2 TGTGCCATCATGGCGGGGGGGCCGGATGAGCAGTTCTTC CAIMAGGPDEQFF
once 13 TRBJ2-3 TRBV29-1 - TGCAGCGTTGATGGGTACCTAGCTGATACGCAGTATTTT CSVDGYLADTQYF
many 14 TRBJ2-1 TRBV7-2 - TGTGCCAGCAGCTTAAAGGTCCTGGGGAATGAGCAGTTCTTC CASSLKVLGNEQFF
- 14 TRBJ2-1 TRBV7-2 TRBD2 TGTGCCAGCAGCCAGGCGAGCGGGAACAATGAGCAGTTCTTC CASSQASGNNEQFF
few 17 TRBJ2-5 TRBV5-6 TRBD2 TGTGCCAGCAGCTCACGGGTAGCGGGGGGGCTAGAAGAGACCCAGTACTTC CASSSRVAGGLEETQYF
- 17 TRBJ1-5 TRBV20-1 TRBD1 TGCAGTGCCTCTTCCGACAGGGGGATCTATAGCAATCAGCCCCAGCATTTT CSASSDRGIYSNQPQHF
- 13 TRBJ2-2 TRBV15 - TGTGCCGCCAGCAGAGCCGTGACCGGGGAGCTGTTTTTT CAASRAVTGELFF
- 15 TRBJ2-7 TRBV4-3 - TGCGCCAGCAGCCAAGACCCGAGGCCGACAGTTGAGCAGTACTTC CASSQDPRPTVEQYF
few 11 TRBJ1-1 TRBV20-1 - TGCAGTGCTAGACTTTACCGCGAAGCTTTCTTT CSARLYREAFF
- 12 TRBJ2-5 TRBV25-1 - TGTGCCAGCAGTGAATGGGAGGAGACCCAGTACTTC CASSEWEETQYF
many 13 TRBJ1-2 TRBV27 - TGTGCCAGCAGCCGATCGGTCAGCTATGGCTACACCTTC CASSRSVSYGYTF
few 15 TRBJ2-7 TRBV5-1 TRBD1 TGCGCCAGCAGCTCATCCGGGACAGGGACCCACGAGCAGTACTTC CASSSSGTGTHEQYF
many 14 TRBJ2-7 TRBV15 - TGTGCCACCAGCGTTTCGGGACGAGGCTACGAGCAGTACTTC CATSVSGRGYEQYF
- 17 TRBJ2-3 TRBV10-3 TRBD2 TGTGCCATCAGGGGGTTCACTAGCGGGGGGCCCACAGATACGCAGTATTTT CAIRGFTSGGPTDTQYF
many 17 TRBJ2-6 TRBV12-3/TRBV12-4 - TGTGCCAGCAGTTCAATATGGGGAAACAGGGAAACCAACGTCCTGACTTTC CASSSIWGNRETNVLTF
- 14 TRBJ1-5 TRBV30 - TGTGCCTGGAGTTCCAGGCGGAGCAATCAGCCCCAGCATTTT CAWSSRRSNQPQHF
- 15 TRBJ1-1 TRBV20-1 - TGCAGTGCTAGGCGAGACGGGATGTTGAACACTGAAGCTTTCTTT CSARRDGMLNTEAFF
few 16 TRBJ2-1 TRBV9 TRBD2 TGTGCCAGCAGCTTAGAAGCGGGGGGGCCTTTCGATGAGCAGTTCTTC CASSLEAGGPFDEQFF
few 15 TRBJ2-2 TRBV12-3/TRBV12-4 - TGTGCCAGCAGTCTAGGACAGGGAGGGACCGGGGAGCTGTTTTTT CASSLGQGGTGELFF
few 13 TRBJ1-2 TRBV20-1 - TGCAGTGCTAGAGATTTCCGGGAAACAGGCTACACCTTC CSARDFRETGYTF
once 14 TRBJ2-5 TRBV5-1 - TGCGCCAGCAGCTTGTCACAGTTACAAGGGACCCAGTACTTC CASSLSQLQGTQYF
- 15 TRBJ1-1 TRBV3-1 - TGTGCCAGCAGCCGGATAGGGGGGGGGAACACTGAAGTTTTCTTT CASSRIGGGNTEVFF
- 16 TRBJ1-2 TRBV4-3 - TGCGCCAGCAGCCAAGAGAAGGGTAGGGGGTTCTATGGCTACACCTTC CASSQEKGRGFYGYTF
- 13 TRBJ1-1 TRBV4-2 - TGTGCCAGCAGCCAAGATCGTCTTTTAGGGGCTTTCTTT CASSQDRLLGAFF
once 14 TRBJ2-7 TRBV7-6 - TGTGCCAGCACCCTACACAGGGCTGGTTACGAGCAGTACTTC CASTLHRAGYEQYF
- 15 TRBJ1-3 TRBV7-9 - TGTGCCAGCAGCTTTAGGGACGGCTCTGGAAACACCATATATTTT CASSFRDGSGNTIYF
- 13 TRBJ1-2 TRBV12-3/TRBV12-4 - TGTGCCAGCAGCTCTGCGGCTAACTATGGCTACACCTTC CASSSAANYGYTF
once 14 TRBJ2-5 TRBV7-2 - TGTGCCAGCAGCCTCCCGGGGAAGAACAATGAGCAGTACTTC CASSLPGKNNEQYF
many 14 TRBJ2-1 TRBV10-3 TRBD2 TGTGCCATCAGTGGGGGCGGGGGGCGCAATGAGCAGTTCTTC CAISGGGGRNEQFF
few 13 TRBJ2-7 TRBV19 TRBD1 TGTGCCACGAGTCAGGGGGCGGTCAATGAGCAGTACTTC CATSQGAVNEQYF